The clone carrying this TCR beta chain was picked up a small number of times. The antigen remains unidentified. Germline values: CDR1 LGHNA, CDR2 YSLEER. Unmatched junction bases numbered 10, after V lost 4 bases and J lost 4 bases. The CDR3 runs to 18 residues. This record comes from a study of cytomegalovirus exposure and HLA in healthy donors. Broader study findings: Available immune exposure information was restricted to CMV serostatus only.

The PCR employed 60 Vbeta primers together with 13 Jbeta primers. TCRdb keeps only in-frame clones here, not all; method: immunoSEQ multiplex PCR. The sample comprises 200,000 to 250,000 clones, 82% of which are singletons, and 0.55% to 0.7% rests with the top ten. Sequencing input: PBMCs. The chain links TRBV4-3 to TRBJ2-7; 16 nucleotides align to TRBD2. This clonotype was sampled from a woman aged 40 to 49 in good health and CMV-seronegative. The CDR3 DNA reads TGCGCCAGCAGCCCCGATCGGGGACTAGCGGGGGGGCAATACGAGCAGTACTTC. Translating it yields CASSPDRGLAGGQYEQYF.